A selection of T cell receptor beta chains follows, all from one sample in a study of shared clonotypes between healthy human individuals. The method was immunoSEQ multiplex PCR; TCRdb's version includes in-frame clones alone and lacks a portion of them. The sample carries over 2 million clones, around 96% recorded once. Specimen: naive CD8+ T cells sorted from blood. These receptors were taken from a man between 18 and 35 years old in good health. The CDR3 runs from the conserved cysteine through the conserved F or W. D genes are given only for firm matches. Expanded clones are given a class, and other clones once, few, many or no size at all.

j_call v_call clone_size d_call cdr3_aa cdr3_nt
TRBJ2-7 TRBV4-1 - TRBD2 CASRRTSGGATDHEQYF TGCGCCAGCAGGCGGACTAGCGGGGGGGCGACGGACCACGAGCAGTACTTC
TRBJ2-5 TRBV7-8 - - CASSFIETQYF TGTGCCAGCAGCTTTATAGAGACCCAGTACTTC
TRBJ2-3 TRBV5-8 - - CASSLMDGGVDTDTQYF TGTGCCAGCAGCCTAATGGACGGGGGCGTGGACACAGATACGCAGTATTTT
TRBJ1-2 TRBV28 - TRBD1 CASLGTGFGYTF TGTGCCAGCTTAGGGACAGGCTTCGGCTACACCTTC
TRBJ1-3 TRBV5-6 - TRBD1 CASSWGQDSGNTIYF TGTGCCAGCAGCTGGGGACAGGACTCTGGAAACACCATATATTTT
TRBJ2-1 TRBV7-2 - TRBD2 CASSPGGNEQFF TGTGCCAGCAGCCCCGGGGGGAATGAGCAGTTCTTC
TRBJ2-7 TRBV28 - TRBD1 CASTGQESYEQYF TGTGCCAGCACGGGACAGGAAAGTTACGAGCAGTACTTC
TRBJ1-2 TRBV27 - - CASSLGVGSGYTF TGTGCCAGCAGCCTCGGAGTGGGTAGTGGCTACACCTTC
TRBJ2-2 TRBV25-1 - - CASRTYFEATPGELFF TGTGCCAGCAGGACCTACTTCGAGGCGACTCCCGGGGAGCTGTTTTTT
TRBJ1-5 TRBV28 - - CASSLLTPPRPQHF TGTGCCAGCAGTTTACTGACTCCGCCTCGGCCCCAGCATTTT
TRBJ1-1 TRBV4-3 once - CASSQDLATGDEAFF TGCGCCAGCAGCCAAGATCTTGCAACGGGCGACGAAGCTTTCTTT
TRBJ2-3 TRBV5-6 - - CASSLDVRDTQYF TGTGCCAGCAGCTTGGACGTCCGAGATACGCAGTATTTT
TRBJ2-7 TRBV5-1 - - CASSLEQGHEQYF TGCGCCAGCAGCTTGGAGCAGGGCCACGAGCAGTACTTC
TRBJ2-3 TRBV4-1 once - CASSQEGGRADTQYF TGCGCCAGCAGCCAAGAGGGTGGCCGGGCGGATACGCAGTATTTT
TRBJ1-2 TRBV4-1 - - CASSQDGAGPPRGYTF TGCGCCAGCAGCCAAGATGGGGCAGGCCCCCCGAGAGGCTACACCTTC
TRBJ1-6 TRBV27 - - CASSENSVRGVNSPLHF TGTGCCAGCAGTGAGAATTCGGTACGAGGGGTTAATTCACCCCTCCACTTT
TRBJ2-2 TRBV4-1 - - CASSQDGRAYTGELFF TGCGCCAGCAGCCAAGACGGCAGGGCTTATACCGGGGAGCTGTTTTTC
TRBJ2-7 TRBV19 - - CASSIGLPVVYEQYF TGTGCCAGTAGTATTGGCCTCCCCGTGGTCTACGAGCAGTACTTC
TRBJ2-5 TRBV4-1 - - CASSRGPLQETQYF TGCGCCAGCAGCAGGGGACCCCTCCAAGAGACCCAGTACTTC
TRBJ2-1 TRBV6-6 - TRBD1 CATRRGFGNEQFF TGTGCCACCCGCAGGGGGTTTGGGAATGAGCAGTTCTTC
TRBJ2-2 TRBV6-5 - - CASSYSYLTETGELFF TGTGCCAGCAGTTACTCCTATCTAACGGAAACCGGGGAGCTGTTTTTT
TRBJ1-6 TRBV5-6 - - CASSQTDGNSPLHF TGTGCCAGCAGCCAGACAGATGGGAATTCACCCCTCCACTTT
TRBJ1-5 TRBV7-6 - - CASSLTAHEGNQPQHF TGTGCCAGCAGCTTAACCGCCCATGAGGGCAATCAGCCCCAGCATTTT
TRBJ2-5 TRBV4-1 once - CASSQVVADSGPQYF TGCGCCAGCAGCCAAGTCGTAGCGGACAGTGGGCCCCAGTACTTC
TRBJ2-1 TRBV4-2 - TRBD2 CASSQGPLAGVGNEQFF TGTGCCAGCAGCCAAGGACCCCTAGCGGGAGTGGGCAATGAGCAGTTCTTC
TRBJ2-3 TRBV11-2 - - CASSFSVAGDTQYF TGTGCCAGCAGCTTTAGCGTGGCCGGGGATACGCAGTATTTT
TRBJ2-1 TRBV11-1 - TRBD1 CASSLAGGHPYNEQFF TGTGCCAGCAGCTTAGCAGGGGGCCATCCCTACAATGAGCAGTTCTTC
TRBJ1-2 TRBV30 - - CACILGIGYTF TGTGCCTGCATACTGGGGATTGGCTACACCTTC
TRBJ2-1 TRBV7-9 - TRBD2 CASSPHISGAEQFF TGTGCCAGCAGCCCCCACATCAGCGGGGCTGAGCAGTTCTTC
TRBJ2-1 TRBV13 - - CASSFGGEHNEQFF TGTGCCAGCAGCTTCGGGGGCGAACACAATGAGCAGTTCTTC
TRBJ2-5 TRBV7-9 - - CASSEIMGQETQYF TGTGCCAGCAGCGAGATCATGGGCCAAGAGACCCAGTACTTC
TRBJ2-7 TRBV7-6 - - CASSPTPTSSYEQYF TGTGCCAGCAGCCCAACCCCGACCTCCTCCTACGAGCAGTACTTC